This T cell receptor (beta chain) was recovered during a study of CD8 T cells in ankylosing spondylitis. Study-level findings and limits: Past studies reported some motif variants in reactive arthritis synovial fluid and blood. About eight highly homologous variants made up a TCR beta motif that seemed to typify ankylosing spondylitis blood.

Germline V gene sequence: CDR1 MNHNS, CDR2 SASEGT. This CDR3 is 13 amino acids long. V lost 5 bases to trimming and J lost 1 base, with 8 bases between them. This clonotype was observed many times. Its antigen is unidentified. TCR beta libraries were made by quantitative 5'-RACE with molecular barcodes. TCRdb reprocessed the 5' RACE reads with MiXCR, giving one entry per CDR3 protein. The sample has some 250,000 distinct CDR3 sequences, 9.5% to 12% seen once. The sequence was collected from a male donor with ankylosing spondylitis or in good health (not recorded which). J is TRBJ1-1 and V is TRBV6-1; D ambiguous. The sample consisted of blood, either unsorted or a sorted T cell fraction (not recorded which). The CDR3 coding sequence is TGTGCCAGCAGTCCCCAGCGGAACACTGAAGCTTTCTTT. Translation gives CASSPQRNTEAFF.